At least ten counts were recorded for the clone carrying this TCR beta chain. Germline values: CDR1 SGHAT, CDR2 FQNNGV. This CDR3 has 15 residues. V lost 1 base and J lost 1; bases outside the gene matches: 3. Authors of the study amplified TCR beta CDR3 regions from RNA transcripts. With the HTBI primer set, the TCR CDR3 went through a first round of RT-PCR. TCRdb reprocessed the multiplex PCR reads with MiXCR, giving one entry per CDR3 protein. Of more than 300,000 distinct CDR3 sequences in the sample, roughly 13% were seen once. These data belong to a study of T cells in Graves' hyperthyroidism and ophthalmopathy.

This sequence originates from a woman aged 18-35 years with Graves' hyperthyroidism. The chain is built from TRBV11-2 and TRBJ2-5, with TRBD2 matching 7 bases. Sequencing was carried out using blood. The CDR3 is CASSLAGGIQETQYF. The DNA of the CDR3 is TGTGCCAGCAGCTTAGCGGGAGGCATCCAAGAGACCCAGTACTTC.